Presented here are 13 T cell receptor beta chains from one specimen sequenced in a study of cytomegalovirus exposure and HLA in healthy donors. Researchers ran the PCR with 60 Vbeta and 13 Jbeta primers. The repertoire was sequenced with immunoSEQ multiplex PCR; TCRdb's copy has only in-frame clones and lacks some. Seen here are 110,000 or so clones, under 80% observed once, and the top ten hold 4% to 5%. Sequencing was carried out using PBMCs. The source of these receptors is a woman aged 40 to 50 in good health and CMV-seropositive.

To note about this clone: The junction shows a germline mismatch at one end, possibly a read error. The J gene is TRBJ2-5, the V gene TRBV6-6; no clear D. The CDR3 length is 15 residues. CDR1 and CDR2 from the germline V gene are MNHNY and SVGAGI (reference sequence). The CDR3, as DNA: TGTGCCAGCAGTTACTCCGGTCCAGCACAAGAGGCCCAGTACTTC. Translated: CASSYSGPAQEAQYF.

This chain joins TRBV6-1 and TRBJ1-1; perhaps TRBD1 as D (5 bases). Germline CDR1 and CDR2: MNHNS and SASEGT. V was cut by 1 base and J by 3 bases, with 15 bases left in between. CDR3 length equals 16 residues. Here the CDR3 DNA reads TGTGCCAGCAGTGAAGGGGGGGGAGGGGAGGACACTGAAGCTTTCTTT. Its protein is CASSEGGGGEDTEAFF.

The V call is TRBV14, the J call TRBJ2-3; perhaps TRBD2 as D (6 bases). This CDR3 contains 14 residues. Trimming shortened V by 2 bases and J by 8 bases, and 14 bases separated the two germline ends. Germline V gene lookup returns CDR1 SGHDN and CDR2 FVKESK. The CDR3 region has the DNA TGTGCCAGCAGCCAACTCCGGACGGAGGGTACGCAGTATTTT. Its protein is CASSQLRTEGTQYF.

The chain recombines TRBV19 with TRBJ1-1; 8 bases align to TRBD1. This CDR3 has 15 amino acids. Germline values: CDR1 LNHDA, CDR2 SQIVND (reference sequence). V trimming: 4 bases; J trimming: 1 base; junction bases outside the gene matches: 5. In DNA, the CDR3 is TGTGCCAGTAGTAGGGTTGGACAGGGGAACACTGAAGCTTTCTTT. As protein: CASSRVGQGNTEAFF.

This sequence joins TRBV7-9 and TRBJ2-3, with TRBD2 identical over 10 bases. This CDR3 contains 17 residues. V trimming: 1 base; J trimming: 1 base; junction bases outside the gene matches: 5. Germline values: CDR1 SEHNR, CDR2 FQNEAQ (reference sequence). CDR3 nucleotides: TGTGCCAGCAGCTTAGGGTTAGCGGGGGGCCGCACAGATACGCAGTATTTT. Translation gives CASSLGLAGGRTDTQYF.

This clone was found a few times. V and J are TRBV21-1 and TRBJ2-7; the table names TRBD2, a call not compared with the DNA. TRBV21-1 is noted as a pseudogene. This CDR3 has 16 amino acids. CDR3 coding DNA: TGTGCCAGCAGCTTTGGACTAGCGGGAGCCTCCCACGAGCAGTACTTC. This encodes CASSFGLAGASHEQYF.

This clone was seen a handful of times. V is TRBV5-1 and J is TRBJ1-2; D not certain. CDR3 size: 13 residues. The V gene's germline CDR1 is SGHRS and CDR2 YFSETQ. With 5 bases removed from V and 0 bases from J, the gap between germline ends came to 8 bases. CDR3 region: CASRPSANYGYTF. CDR3 DNA sequence: TGCGCCAGCAGGCCGAGTGCTAACTATGGCTACACCTTC.

This chain joins TRBV27 and TRBJ2-3; weak D call: TRBD2 (6 bases). V gave up 6 bases and J gave up 5 bases, with 9 bases separating them. The CDR3 spans 12 residues. CDR1 and CDR2 from the germline V gene are MNHEY and SMNVEV (reference sequence). The CDR3 reads CASRSGVDTQYF. The CDR3, as DNA: TGTGCCAGCAGGTCGGGGGTAGATACGCAGTATTTT.

The rearrangement links TRBV19 to TRBJ1-1, with 11 nucleotides matching TRBD1. The germline CDR1 and CDR2 sequences are LNHDA and SQIVND (reference sequence). The CDR3 spans 16 residues. Trimming took 8 bases from V and 4 from J; bases not matched to a gene: 12. The CDR3 DNA follows: TGTGCCAGTGGCAGACCGGGACAGGGGGTCAGCACTGAAGCTTTCTTT. This gives the protein CASGRPGQGVSTEAFF.

V is TRBV9 and J is TRBJ1-3; 12 positions agree with TRBD1. Per the germline V gene, CDR1 is SGDLS and CDR2 is YYNGEE. Trimming removed 0 bases from V and 5 bases from J; junction bases left unmatched: 6. This CDR3 has 17 residues. CDR3 region: CASSVATGQGARNTIYF. The CDR3 DNA follows: TGTGCCAGCAGCGTAGCCACGGGACAGGGGGCGAGAAACACCATATATTTT.

The chain uses TRBV4-1 and TRBJ1-4, with D hard to call. The V gene's germline CDR1 is MGHRA and CDR2 YSYEKL. There are 14 residues in the CDR3. With 2 bases removed from V and 4 bases from J, the gap between germline ends came to 8 bases. The CDR3 here is CASSQQILNEKLFF. For the CDR3, the DNA is TGCGCCAGCAGCCAACAAATACTTAATGAAAAACTGTTTTTT.

This clone was observed a handful of times. The V and J genes are TRBV9 and TRBJ2-2, with no clear D. V was trimmed by 4 bases and J by 3 bases, leaving 10 bases between them. The germline V gene has CDR1 SGDLS and CDR2 YYNGEE. This CDR3 spans 14 amino acids. The CDR3: CASSTLSDTGELFF. The CDR3 region has the DNA TGTGCCAGCAGCACATTATCAGACACCGGGGAGCTGTTTTTT.

This clone was seen a handful of times. V is TRBV7-9 and J is TRBJ2-3, with 11 bases matching TRBD2. After removal of 10 bases from V and 0 bases from J, the junction contained 3 bases not matched to a gene. Germline V gene lookup returns CDR1 SEHNR and CDR2 FQNEAQ (reference sequence). The CDR3 sequence is 14 residues long. CDR3 sequence reads: CATRLAGSTDTQYF. In DNA, the CDR3 is TGTGCCACCAGACTAGCGGGAAGCACAGATACGCAGTATTTT.